This TCR beta chain appears in the sequencing data of a study of T cell responses to AZD1222 COVID-19 vaccine. Libraries were prepared by immunoSEQ multiplex PCR; TCRdb keeps only in-frame clonotypes and omits some of them. The sample holds some 130,000 clones, 86% seen once. CDR1 is MDHEN, CDR2 SYDVKM, per germline. CDR3 length: 17 residues. The V segment lost 5 bases and the J segment 2 bases; nucleotides outside the gene matches: 14. The gene calls are TRBV28 and TRBJ1-2; 7 nucleotides match TRBD1. The source material was peripheral blood, sampled on day 0 of AZD1222 vaccination. The TCR was taken from an adult in good health. CDR3: CASSLDRQGFLNYGYTF. The CDR3 bases are TGTGCCAGCAGTCTGGATCGACAGGGATTCCTGAACTATGGCTACACCTTC.